These 5 T cell receptor beta chains share one sample of origin, sequenced in a study of shared clonotypes between healthy human individuals. Assay used: immunoSEQ multiplex PCR; TCRdb lists only in-frame clones, some missing. In the table there are millions of clones, roughly 92% of which are singletons. The sequenced sample consisted of naive CD4+ T cells sorted from blood. The subset here: CD45RA+ positively selected. These receptors all stem from a man aged 18 to 35 in good health.

The chain employs TRBV7-2 and TRBJ2-7; no firm D call. V dropped 1 base and J dropped 4 bases, with 17 bases sitting between them. Germline assignment: CDR1 SGHTA and CDR2 FQGNSA. This CDR3 spans 16 amino acids. The CDR3 sequence: CASSLVPRSLNYEQYF. DNA of the CDR3: TGTGCCAGCAGCTTAGTCCCCCGATCCCTGAATTACGAGCAGTACTTC.

There are a few counts of this clone. The chain is built from TRBV11-2 and TRBJ2-2, with no clear D. This CDR3 has 12 residues. Germline lookup yields CDR1 SGHAT and CDR2 FQNNGV. Trimming cost V 0 bases and J 6 bases, with 2 bases left between them. The CDR3 region is CASSLDSGELFF. CDR3 sequence (DNA): TGTGCCAGCAGCTTAGATTCCGGGGAGCTGTTTTTT.

CDR3 loop: CASSAGTTGIQYF. The CDR3 bases are TGTGCCAGCAGCGCCGGGACTACCGGCATTCAGTACTTC. The chain links TRBV7-9 to TRBJ2-4; 7 positions match TRBD2. This CDR3 comprises 13 residues. V shed 5 bases, J shed 9 bases, and the junction held 7 bases outside the gene matches. Germline CDR1 and CDR2: SEHNR and FQNEAQ (reference sequence).

With regard to this clone: The same CDR3 is also encoded by other DNA sequences in this sample. This rearrangement joins TRBV28 to TRBJ2-7, with D perhaps TRBD2 (5 bases). From germline, CDR1 is MDHEN and CDR2 SYDVKM. This CDR3 has 12 amino acids. V was trimmed by 4 bases and J by 2 bases, leaving 6 bases between them. DNA of the CDR3: TGTGCCAGCAGTTCCGGGGCCTACGAGCAGTACTTC. Its protein product is CASSSGAYEQYF. Filled out from reference TRBV28 and TRBJ2-7, the complete variable domain reads DVKVTQSSRYLVKRTGEKVFLECVQDMDHENMFWYRQDPGLGLRLIYFSYDVKMKEKGDIPEGYSVSREKKERFSLILESASTNQTSMYLCASSSGAYEQYFGPGTRLTVT.

The chain links TRBV6-5 to TRBJ2-7; D perhaps matches TRBD1 (6 bases). Germline V gene lookup returns CDR1 MNHEY and CDR2 SVGAGI. CDR3 length equals 15 residues. V shed 6 bases and J shed 3 bases, with 18 bases lying between them. The CDR3 region has the DNA TGTGCCAGCAGGATATGGACAGACGCAGTCTACGAGCAGTACTTC. It is translated as CASRIWTDAVYEQYF.